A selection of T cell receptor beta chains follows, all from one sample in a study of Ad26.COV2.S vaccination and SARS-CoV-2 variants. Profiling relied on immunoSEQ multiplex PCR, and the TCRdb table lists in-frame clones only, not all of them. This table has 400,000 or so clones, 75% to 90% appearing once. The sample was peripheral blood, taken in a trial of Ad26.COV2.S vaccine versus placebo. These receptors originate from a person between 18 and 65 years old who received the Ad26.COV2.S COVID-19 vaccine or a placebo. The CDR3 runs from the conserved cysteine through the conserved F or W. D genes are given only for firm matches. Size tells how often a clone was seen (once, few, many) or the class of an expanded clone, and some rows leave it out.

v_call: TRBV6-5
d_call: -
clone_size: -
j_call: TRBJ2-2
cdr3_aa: CASRDGPNTGELFF
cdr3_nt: TGTGCCAGCCGGGACGGCCCAAATACCGGGGAGCTGTTTTTT

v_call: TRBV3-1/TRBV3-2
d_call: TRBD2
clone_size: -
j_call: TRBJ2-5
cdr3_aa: CASSQVPTSGGETQYF
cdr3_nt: TGTGCCAGCAGCCAAGTCCCAACTAGCGGGGGAGAGACCCAGTACTTC

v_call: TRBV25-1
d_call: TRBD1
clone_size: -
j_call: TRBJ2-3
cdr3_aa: CASSQNHRQGIVPDTQYF
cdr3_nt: TGTGCCAGCAGTCAGAACCACCGACAGGGAATTGTCCCAGATACGCAGTATTTT

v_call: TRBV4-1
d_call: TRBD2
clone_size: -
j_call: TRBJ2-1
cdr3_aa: CASSPSGLALAEQFF
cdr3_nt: TGCGCCAGCAGCCCCTCGGGACTAGCGTTAGCTGAGCAGTTCTTC

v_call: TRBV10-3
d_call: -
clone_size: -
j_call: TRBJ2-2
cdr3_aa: CAISESLGETGELFF
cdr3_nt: TGTGCCATCAGTGAGTCGCTAGGAGAGACCGGGGAGCTGTTTTTT

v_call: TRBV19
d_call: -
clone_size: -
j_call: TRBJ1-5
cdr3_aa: CAASSGGELGHQPQHF
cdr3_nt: TGTGCCGCGAGTTCGGGTGGGGAGTTGGGTCATCAGCCCCAGCATTTT

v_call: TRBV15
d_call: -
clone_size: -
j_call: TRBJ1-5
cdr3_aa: CATRGWSNQPQHF
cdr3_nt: TGTGCCACCAGGGGTTGGAGCAATCAGCCCCAGCATTTT

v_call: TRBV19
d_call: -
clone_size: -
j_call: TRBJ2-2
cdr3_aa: CASSIDRPPDTGELFF
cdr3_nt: TGTGCCAGTAGTATAGATCGACCCCCGGACACCGGGGAGCTGTTTTTT

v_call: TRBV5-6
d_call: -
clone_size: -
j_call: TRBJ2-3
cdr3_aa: CASSLIPASSTDTQYF
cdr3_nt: TGTGCCAGCAGCCTGATCCCGGCCTCTAGCACAGATACGCAGTATTTT

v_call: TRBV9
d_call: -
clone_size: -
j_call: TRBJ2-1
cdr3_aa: CASSVGPSGSRGEQFF
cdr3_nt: TGTGCCAGCAGCGTAGGCCCAAGTGGGAGTAGGGGGGAGCAGTTCTTC

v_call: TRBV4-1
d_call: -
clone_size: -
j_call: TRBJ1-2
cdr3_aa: CASSQVPRNNYGYTF
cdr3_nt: TGCGCCAGCAGCCAAGTGCCACGTAATAACTATGGCTACACCTTC

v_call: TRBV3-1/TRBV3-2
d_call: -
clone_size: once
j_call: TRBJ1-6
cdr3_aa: CASSQGWQGSSPLHF
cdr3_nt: TGTGCCAGCAGCCAAGGGTGGCAGGGGAGTTCACCCCTCCACTTT

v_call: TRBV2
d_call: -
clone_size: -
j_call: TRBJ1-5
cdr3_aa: CASRFLDASNQPQHF
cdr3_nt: TGTGCCAGCAGATTCTTGGACGCAAGCAATCAGCCCCAGCATTTT

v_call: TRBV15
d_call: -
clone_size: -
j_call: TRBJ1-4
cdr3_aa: CATSRDLGATNEKLFF
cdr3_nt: TGTGCCACCAGCAGAGATTTGGGGGCTACTAATGAAAAACTGTTTTTT

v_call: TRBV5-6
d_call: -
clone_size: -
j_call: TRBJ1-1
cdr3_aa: CASSLGEANTEAFF
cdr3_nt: TGTGCCAGCAGCTTGGGGGAAGCGAACACTGAAGCTTTCTTT

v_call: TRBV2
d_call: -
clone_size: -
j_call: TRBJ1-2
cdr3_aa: CASSSEGGSVYGYTF
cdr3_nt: TGTGCCAGCAGTTCTGAGGGGGGCTCAGTCTATGGCTACACCTTC

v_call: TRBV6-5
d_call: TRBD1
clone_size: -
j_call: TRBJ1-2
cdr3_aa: CASRGQGSYGYTF
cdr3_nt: TGTGCCAGCAGGGGACAGGGGAGCTATGGCTACACCTTC

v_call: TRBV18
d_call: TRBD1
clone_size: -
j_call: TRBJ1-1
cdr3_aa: CASSSGTGNTEAFF
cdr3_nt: TGTGCCAGCTCATCCGGGACAGGGAACACTGAAGCTTTCTTT

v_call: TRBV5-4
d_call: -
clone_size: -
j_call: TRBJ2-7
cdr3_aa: CASSSGQDSYEQYF
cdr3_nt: TGTGCCAGCAGCTCGGGACAAGACTCCTACGAGCAGTACTTC

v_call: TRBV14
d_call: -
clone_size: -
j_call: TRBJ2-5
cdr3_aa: CASSPFRGGETQYF
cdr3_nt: TGTGCCAGCAGCCCCTTTCGGGGAGGTGAGACCCAGTACTTC

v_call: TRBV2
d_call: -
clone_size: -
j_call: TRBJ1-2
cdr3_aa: CASSVGRGGGYTF
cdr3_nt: TGTGCCAGCAGTGTGGGTAGGGGGGGCGGCTACACCTTC

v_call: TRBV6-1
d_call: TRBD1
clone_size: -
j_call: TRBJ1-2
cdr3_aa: CASSEGPGQDVRYGYTF
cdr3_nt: TGTGCCAGCAGTGAAGGACCGGGACAGGACGTACGCTATGGCTACACCTTC

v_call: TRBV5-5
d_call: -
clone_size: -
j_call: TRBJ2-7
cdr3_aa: CASSLGAMKGGYEQYF
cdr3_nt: TGTGCCAGCAGCTTGGGGGCGATGAAAGGCGGCTACGAGCAGTACTTC

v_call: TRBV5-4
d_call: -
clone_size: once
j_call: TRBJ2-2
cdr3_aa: CASSLAGSPGELFF
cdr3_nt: TGTGCCAGCAGCTTGGCCGGTTCCCCCGGGGAGCTGTTTTTT

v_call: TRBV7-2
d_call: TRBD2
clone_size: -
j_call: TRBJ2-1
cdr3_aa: CASSLGTSGGSYNEQFF
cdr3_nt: TGTGCCAGCAGCTTAGGAACTAGCGGGGGGTCCTACAATGAGCAGTTCTTC

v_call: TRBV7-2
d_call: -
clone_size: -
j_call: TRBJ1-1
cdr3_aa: CASSTTGSTSSTEAFF
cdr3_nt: TGTGCCAGCAGCACTACAGGGTCAACGAGCAGCACTGAAGCTTTCTTT

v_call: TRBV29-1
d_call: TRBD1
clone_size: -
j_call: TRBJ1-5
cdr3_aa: CSVSGGFNQPQHF
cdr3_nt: TGCAGCGTCTCAGGGGGCTTTAATCAGCCCCAGCATTTT

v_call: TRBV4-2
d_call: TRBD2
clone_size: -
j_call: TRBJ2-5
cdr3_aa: CASSQEGLAEQETQYF
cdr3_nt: TGTGCCAGCAGCCAAGAAGGACTAGCGGAACAAGAGACCCAGTACTTC

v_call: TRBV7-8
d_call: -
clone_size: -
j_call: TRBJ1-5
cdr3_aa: CASSSDIGNQPQHF
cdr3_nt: TGTGCCAGCAGCTCCGACATTGGCAATCAGCCCCAGCATTTT

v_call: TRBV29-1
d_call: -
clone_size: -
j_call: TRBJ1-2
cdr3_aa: CSVAKGEQGYTF
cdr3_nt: TGCAGCGTGGCTAAAGGGGAGCAGGGCTACACCTTC

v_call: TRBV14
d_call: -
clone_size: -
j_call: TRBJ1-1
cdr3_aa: CASTKGQNTEAFF
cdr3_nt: TGTGCCAGCACCAAAGGACAGAACACTGAAGCTTTCTTT

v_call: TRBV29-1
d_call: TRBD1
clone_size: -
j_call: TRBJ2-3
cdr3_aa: CSSQGVSSTDTQYF
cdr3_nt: TGCAGCTCCCAGGGGGTCTCTAGCACAGATACGCAGTATTTT

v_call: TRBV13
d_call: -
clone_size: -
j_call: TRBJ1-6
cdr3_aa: CASSFTPRGNSPLHF
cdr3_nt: TGTGCCAGCAGCTTCACCCCTCGGGGTAATTCACCCCTCCACTTT

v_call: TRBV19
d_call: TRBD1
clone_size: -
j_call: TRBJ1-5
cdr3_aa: CASSIVGQGVQPQHF
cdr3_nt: TGTGCCAGTAGTATTGTGGGACAGGGAGTTCAGCCCCAGCATTTT

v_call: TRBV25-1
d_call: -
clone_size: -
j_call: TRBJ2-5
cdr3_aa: CASSEYPGTRGQETQYF
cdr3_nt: TGTGCCAGCAGTGAATATCCAGGGACGAGGGGCCAAGAGACCCAGTACTTC

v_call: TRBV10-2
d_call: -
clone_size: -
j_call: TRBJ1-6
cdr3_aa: CASSETNSPLHF
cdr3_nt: TGCGCCAGCAGTGAAACGAATTCACCCCTCCACTTT

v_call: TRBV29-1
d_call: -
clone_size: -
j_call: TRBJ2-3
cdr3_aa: CSLRGVGTDTQYF
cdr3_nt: TGCAGCCTGAGGGGTGTAGGCACAGATACGCAGTATTTT